This TCR beta chain was found in a study of T cells in Graves' hyperthyroidism and ophthalmopathy. At the level of the study: Blood was drawn when the patient was first diagnosed and still untreated.

V lost 6 bases, J lost 0 bases, and 6 bases lay in between. This CDR3 is built from 13 residues. Germline V gene data show CDR1 as MNHEY and CDR2 as SMNVEV (reference sequence). Remarks on this clonotype: This CDR3 fails to terminate in the conserved phenylalanine or tryptophan, so it likely reflects a read error.

The CDR3 regions of TCR beta were amplified from RNA transcripts. HTBI primers were employed in a first-round RT-PCR of the TCR CDR3. TCRdb re-called the multiplex PCR reads through MiXCR, storing one row per CDR3 protein. Seen here are some 560,000 distinct CDR3 sequences, approximately 15% observed once, and the top ten hold around 7.3%. Investigators excluded patients with uncontrolled infection, other autoimmune disease, pregnancy or lactation. The diagnoses drew upon clinical symptoms, serum thyroxine and TRAb, thyroid ultrasound and orbital computed tomography. This TCR derives from a woman under 40 with Graves' hyperthyroidism. The gene calls are TRBV27 and TRBJ1-5; D ambiguous. Sequenced input: blood. CDR3 residues: CASRPNSNQPQHS. The CDR3 DNA is TGTGCCAGCAGACCCAATAGCAATCAGCCCCAGCATTCT.